This T cell receptor (beta chain) was identified during a study of patients and donors after allogeneic stem cell transplantation. TCRdb reprocessed the RT-PCR reads via MiXCR and lists one record per CDR3 protein. Of approximately 170,000 distinct CDR3 sequences listed, approximately 31% are singletons. CDR1 is MNHEY, CDR2 SVGAGI, per germline. Trimming shortened V by 4 bases and J by 1 base, and 13 bases separated the two germline ends. The length of the CDR3 is 15 residues. This clonotype was counted many times. This chain links TRBV6-5 with TRBJ1-1, with TRBD1 as a possible D gene (5 bases). Sequencing was carried out using blood, either unsorted or a sorted T cell fraction (not recorded which). The receptor comes from a human donor who was either an allogeneic HSCT recipient or a stem cell or donor lymphocyte infusion donor (not recorded which). It is not recorded whose cells these are; they may come from a transplant donor. The CDR3 here is CASSSLQRGNTEAFF. CDR3 DNA sequence: TGTGCCAGCAGTTCTCTGCAAAGGGGGAACACTGAAGCTTTCTTT.